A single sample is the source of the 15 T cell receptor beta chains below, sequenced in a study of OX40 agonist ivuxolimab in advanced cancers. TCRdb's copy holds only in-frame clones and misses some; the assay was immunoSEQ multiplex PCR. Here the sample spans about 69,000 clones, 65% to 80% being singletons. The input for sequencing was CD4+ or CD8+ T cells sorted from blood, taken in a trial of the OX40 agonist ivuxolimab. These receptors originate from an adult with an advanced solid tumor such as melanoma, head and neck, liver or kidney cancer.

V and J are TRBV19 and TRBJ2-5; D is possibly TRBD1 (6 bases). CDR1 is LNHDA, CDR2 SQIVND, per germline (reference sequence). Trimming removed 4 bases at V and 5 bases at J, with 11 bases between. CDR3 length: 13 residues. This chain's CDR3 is CASSTGVGETQYF. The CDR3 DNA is TGTGCCAGTAGTACAGGGGTAGGGGAGACCCAGTACTTC.

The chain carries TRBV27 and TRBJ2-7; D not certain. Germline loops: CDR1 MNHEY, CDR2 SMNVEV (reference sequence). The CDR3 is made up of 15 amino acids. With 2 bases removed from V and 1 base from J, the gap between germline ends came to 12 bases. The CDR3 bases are TGTGCCAGCAGTTTAGCATCAACCGGGTCCTACGAGCAGTACTTC. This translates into CASSLASTGSYEQYF.

The CDR3 bases are TGTGCCAGCAGCCGATCCGGGACAGGGGGCCACGAGCAGTACTTC. Translating it yields CASSRSGTGGHEQYF. This chain connects TRBV5-6 to TRBJ2-7; 12 positions agree with TRBD1. The CDR3 loop spans 15 amino acids. Germline V CDR1 and CDR2: SGHDT, YYEEEE. Trimming removed 4 bases from V and 5 bases from J; junction bases left unmatched: 7. Looking up the rest from reference TRBV5-6 and TRBJ2-7 gives the full variable domain: DAGVTQSPTHLIKTRGQQVTLRCSPKSGHDTVSWYQQALGQGPQFIFQYYEEEERQRGNFPDRFSGHQFPNYSSELNVNALLLGDSALYLCASSRSGTGGHEQYFGPGTRLTVT.

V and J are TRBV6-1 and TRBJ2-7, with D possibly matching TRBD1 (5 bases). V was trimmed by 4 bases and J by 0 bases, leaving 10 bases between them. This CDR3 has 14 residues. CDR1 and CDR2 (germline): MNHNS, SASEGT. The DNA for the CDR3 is TGTGCCAGCAGTGGGGGCGGAACCTCCTACGAGCAGTACTTC. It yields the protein CASSGGGTSYEQYF.

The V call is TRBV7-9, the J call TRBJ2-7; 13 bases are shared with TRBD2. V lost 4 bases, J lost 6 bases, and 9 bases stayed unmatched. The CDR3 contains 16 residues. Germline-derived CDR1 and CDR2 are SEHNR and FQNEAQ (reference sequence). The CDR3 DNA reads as TGTGCCAGCAGCTCCCAGGGGGGACTAGCGGGATCCGAGCAGTACTTC. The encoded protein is CASSSQGGLAGSEQYF.

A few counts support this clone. This chain's CDR3 is CSVASGVRDTQYF. For the CDR3, the DNA is TGCAGCGTTGCCAGCGGGGTCCGAGATACGCAGTATTTT. The genes are TRBV29-1 and TRBJ2-3, with 7 bases that match TRBD2. V lost 4 bases, J lost 5 bases, and 6 bases stayed unmatched. This CDR3 contains 13 residues. Germline CDR1 and CDR2: SQVTM and ANQGSEA.

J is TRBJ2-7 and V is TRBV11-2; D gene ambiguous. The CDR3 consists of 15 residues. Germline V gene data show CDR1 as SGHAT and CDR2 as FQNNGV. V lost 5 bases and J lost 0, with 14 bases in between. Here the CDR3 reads CASSPWSWTSYEQYF. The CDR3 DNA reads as TGTGCCAGCAGCCCCTGGTCCTGGACCTCCTACGAGCAGTACTTC.

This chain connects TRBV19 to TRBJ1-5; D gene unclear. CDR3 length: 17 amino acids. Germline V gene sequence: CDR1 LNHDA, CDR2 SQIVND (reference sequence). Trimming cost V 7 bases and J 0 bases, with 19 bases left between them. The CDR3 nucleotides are TGTGCCAGTACGATTACGGTCAGGCCGAATAGCAATCAGCCCCAGCATTTT. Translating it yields CASTITVRPNSNQPQHF.

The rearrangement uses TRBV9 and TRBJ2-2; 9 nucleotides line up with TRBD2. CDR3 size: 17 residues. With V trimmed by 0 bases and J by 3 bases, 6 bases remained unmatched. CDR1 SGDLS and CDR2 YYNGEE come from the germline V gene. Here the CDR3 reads CASSVARTSAYTGELFF. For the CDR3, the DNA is TGTGCCAGCAGCGTAGCTAGGACTAGCGCCTACACCGGGGAGCTGTTTTTT.

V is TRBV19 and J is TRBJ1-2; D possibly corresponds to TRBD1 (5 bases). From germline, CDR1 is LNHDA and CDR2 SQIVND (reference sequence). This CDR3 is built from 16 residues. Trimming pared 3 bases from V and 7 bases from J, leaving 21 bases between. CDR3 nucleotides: TGTGCCAGTAGTATTTTGAGGGGAGACAGTGAAGTTGGCTACACCTTC. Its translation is CASSILRGDSEVGYTF.

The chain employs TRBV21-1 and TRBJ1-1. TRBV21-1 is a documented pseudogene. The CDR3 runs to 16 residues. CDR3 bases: TGTGCCAGCAGCAAACATGGCAGGGCGGGGGTCGGAGAAGCTTTCTTT. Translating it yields CASSKHGRAGVGEAFF.

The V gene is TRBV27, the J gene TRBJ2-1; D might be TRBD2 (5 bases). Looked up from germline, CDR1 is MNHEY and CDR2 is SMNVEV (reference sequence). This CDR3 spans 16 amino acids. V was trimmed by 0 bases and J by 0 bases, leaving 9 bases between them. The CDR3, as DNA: TGTGCCAGCAGTTTATCGGAGCGGAGCTCCTACAATGAGCAGTTCTTC. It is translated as CASSLSERSSYNEQFF.

The CDR3 loop reads CAISESTDRSYEQYF. CDR3 coding DNA: TGTGCCATCAGTGAGTCGACAGACCGCTCCTACGAGCAGTACTTC. This chain links TRBV10-3 with TRBJ2-7; TRBD1 is a possible D gene (5 bases). The germline CDR1 and CDR2 sequences are ENHRY and SYGVKD. The CDR3 consists of 15 residues. V was shortened by 0 bases and J by 0 bases, with 9 bases between the two germline ends.

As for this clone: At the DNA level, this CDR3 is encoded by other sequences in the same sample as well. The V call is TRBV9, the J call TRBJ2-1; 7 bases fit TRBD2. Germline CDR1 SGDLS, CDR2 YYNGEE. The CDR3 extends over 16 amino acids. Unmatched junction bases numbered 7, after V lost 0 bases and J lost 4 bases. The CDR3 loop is CASSVVGAGAYNEQFF. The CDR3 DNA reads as TGTGCCAGCAGCGTAGTTGGGGCGGGAGCTTACAATGAGCAGTTCTTC.

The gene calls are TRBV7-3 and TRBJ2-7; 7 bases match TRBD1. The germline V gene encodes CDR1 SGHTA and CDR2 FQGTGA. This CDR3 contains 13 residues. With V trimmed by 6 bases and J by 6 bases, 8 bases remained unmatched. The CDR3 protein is CASSPETGREQYF. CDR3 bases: TGTGCCAGCAGTCCTGAGACAGGGCGCGAGCAGTACTTC.